A single sample is the source of the 6 T cell receptor beta chains below, sequenced in a study of shared clonotypes between healthy human individuals. TCRdb's copy holds only in-frame clones and misses some; the assay was immunoSEQ multiplex PCR. The table includes about 1.1 million clones, roughly 77% detected once. Specimen: memory CD4+ T cells from PBMCs. The sample's subset: CD45RA-negative fraction. These receptors all come from a young man in good health. Some clones in this sample may be carry-over from other donors' samples.

The chain uses TRBV6-1 and TRBJ2-7, with D maybe TRBD1 (6 bases). Trimming removed 3 bases from V and 4 bases from J, with 22 bases in between. Germline loops: CDR1 MNHNS, CDR2 SASEGT. This CDR3 contains 17 residues. The CDR3 loop reads CASSESLNRAGDYEQYF. Here the CDR3 DNA reads TGTGCCAGCAGTGAGTCGTTGAACAGGGCCGGGGATTACGAGCAGTACTTC.

This rearrangement joins TRBV4-1 to TRBJ1-4; D may be TRBD1 (5 bases). In germline, CDR1 is MGHRA, CDR2 YSYEKL. This CDR3 comprises 15 residues. V was pared by 4 bases and J by 0 bases, with 9 bases between. In nucleotides, the CDR3 is TGCGCCAGCAGCCGAGGACAAGCAACTAATGAAAAACTGTTTTTT. Amino acid sequence: CASSRGQATNEKLFF.

Note on this clone: A read error may be the cause here, since a much bigger clone is one base away. This sample includes further DNA sequences coding for the same CDR3. The chain links TRBV7-2 to TRBJ2-3; D is unclear. CDR1 is SGHTA, CDR2 FQGNSA, per germline. This CDR3 is built from 11 residues. The ends were cut back, 2 bases at V and 3 bases at J, with 0 bases in the middle. In nucleotides, the CDR3 is TGTGCCAGCAGCTTAACAGATACGCAGTATTTT. As protein: CASSLTDTQYF.

This clone occurred a few times. The chain employs TRBV7-9 and TRBJ2-3; D is uncertain. V lost 5 bases to trimming and J lost 10 bases, with 13 bases between them. CDR1 is SEHNR and CDR2 is FQNEAQ in the germline V gene (reference sequence). The length of the CDR3 is 12 residues. Written as DNA, the CDR3 is TGTGCCAGCAGCCAATACTTCGGAGCGCAGTATTTT. Its protein product is CASSQYFGAQYF.

The chain couples TRBV19 to TRBJ2-3; D tentatively reads TRBD1 or TRBD2 (5 bases each). Trimming removed 5 bases from V and 0 bases from J, with 9 bases in between. Per germline, CDR1 LNHDA and CDR2 SQIVND (reference sequence). The CDR3 totals 14 residues. In nucleotides, the CDR3 is TGTGCCAGTAGTTGGGGACCCAGCACAGATACGCAGTATTTT. As protein: CASSWGPSTDTQYF.

A few counts support this clone. The rearrangement links TRBV5-4 to TRBJ2-1; D remains ambiguous. CDR3 length equals 14 residues. Deletions cut 4 bases from V and 10 bases from J, with 18 bases between. Germline CDR1 and CDR2: SGHNT and YYREEE (reference sequence). CDR3 bases: TGTGCCAGCAGCAGTATCTTGGGTCGCAGAGAGCAGTTCTTC. Its translation is CASSSILGRREQFF.